Below are 28 T cell receptor beta chains sequenced from a single sample in a study of blood T cell repertoires in COVID-19. TCRdb's copy holds only in-frame clones and misses some; the assay was immunoSEQ multiplex PCR. The data show more than 200,000 clones, more than 75% seen once. The source material was PBMCs or T cells enriched from blood (not recorded which). The receptor source for this set is a woman aged 40 to 49 with acute COVID-19.

This rearrangement joins TRBV9 to TRBJ1-2, with D maybe TRBD1 (6 bases). Trimming took 4 bases from V and 2 from J, leaving 18 bases between them. The CDR3 is made up of 16 amino acids. Germline CDR1 and CDR2: SGDLS and YYNGEE. The CDR3 region is CASSLPQGQPNYGYTF. The CDR3 DNA reads as TGTGCCAGCAGCCTTCCCCAGGGACAACCAAACTATGGCTACACCTTC. The full variable domain, with the rest looked up from reference TRBV9 and TRBJ1-2, is DSGVTQTPKHLITATGQRVTLRCSPRSGDLSVYWYQQSLDQGLQFLIQYYNGEERAKGNILERFSAQQFPDLHSELNLSSLELGDSALYFCASSLPQGQPNYGYTFGSGTRLTVV.

This chain uses TRBV9 with TRBJ1-3, with D possibly being TRBD1 (5 bases). Germline lookup yields CDR1 SGDLS and CDR2 YYNGEE. Trimming pared 4 bases from V and 4 bases from J, leaving 18 bases between. The CDR3 totals 16 residues. In DNA form, the CDR3 reads TGTGCCAGCAGCTCCCCCAGGGTCCTCGGGGGAAACACCATATATTTT. Translation gives CASSSPRVLGGNTIYF.

The chain recombines TRBV9 with TRBJ2-3; 13 nucleotides match TRBD2. The CDR3 totals 18 residues. The V segment lost 4 bases and the J segment 5 bases; nucleotides outside the gene matches: 13. Germline CDR1 reads SGDLS; CDR2 reads YYNGEE. In DNA, the CDR3 is TGTGCCAGCAGCTCAAAGGGACTAGCGGGGTCTGGGGGAGATACGCAGTATTTT. Its protein product is CASSSKGLAGSGGDTQYF.

The chain links TRBV20-1 to TRBJ1-5, with 8 nucleotides matching TRBD1. Germline V gene lookup returns CDR1 DFQATT and CDR2 SNEGSKA (reference sequence). The CDR3 has 15 amino acids. V lost 3 bases, J lost 7 bases, and 11 bases stayed unmatched. CDR3 DNA: TGCAGTGCTAGTAATTTCCAGGGGGCACAGCAGCCCCAGCATTTT. Translating gives CSASNFQGAQQPQHF.

The J gene is TRBJ2-7, the V gene TRBV7-9; TRBD1 matches at 7 bases. Per the germline V gene, CDR1 is SEHNR and CDR2 is FQNEAQ (reference sequence). V trimming: 8 bases; J trimming: 3 bases; junction bases outside the gene matches: 10. The CDR3 runs 14 residues. The CDR3 region is CASGAGTEIYEQYF. DNA of the CDR3: TGTGCCAGCGGAGCCGGGACAGAAATCTACGAGCAGTACTTC.

V usage is TRBV3-1 (or the pseudogene TRBV3-2) and J usage is TRBJ1-1; 8 nucleotides line up with TRBD1. Germline loops: CDR1 LGHDT, CDR2 YNNKEL (reference sequence). There are 15 residues in the CDR3. The V segment lost 4 bases and the J segment 2 bases; nucleotides outside the gene matches: 6. The CDR3 reads CASSPGQDTNTEAFF. The CDR3 DNA reads as TGTGCCAGCAGCCCGGGACAGGACACAAACACTGAAGCTTTCTTT.

In its sample, this clone was seen a few times. The V and J genes are TRBV27 and TRBJ1-1; tentatively, D is TRBD1 (6 bases). CDR1 is MNHEY, CDR2 SMNVEV, per germline (reference sequence). The CDR3 sequence is 13 residues long. V shed 2 bases and J shed 5 bases, with 9 bases lying between them. For the CDR3, the DNA is TGTGCCAGCAGTTTAGGGAGGGGGACTGAAGCTTTCTTT. Protein product: CASSLGRGTEAFF.

The rearrangement joins TRBV19 to TRBJ1-3; D is uncertain. V was trimmed by 3 bases and J by 3 bases, leaving 12 bases between them. The germline CDR1 and CDR2 sequences are LNHDA and SQIVND (reference sequence). This CDR3 spans 15 amino acids. The CDR3 protein is CASSIPGVGGNTIYF. As DNA, the CDR3 is TGTGCCAGTAGTATCCCCGGAGTAGGTGGAAACACCATATATTTT.

The CDR3 DNA is TGTGCCAGCCGACCAAGCGGGGCACTCTACAATGAGCAGTTCTTC. Translated, it gives CASRPSGALYNEQFF. V is TRBV7-2 and J is TRBJ2-1; TRBD2 matches at 7 bases. Germline loops: CDR1 SGHTA, CDR2 FQGNSA. The CDR3 sequence is 15 residues long. Trimming removed 8 bases from V and 3 bases from J; junction bases left unmatched: 10.

This clone showed up just once. The rearrangement uses TRBV6-5 and TRBJ1-1, with unresolved D. The germline V gene has CDR1 MNHEY and CDR2 SVGAGI. Trimming took off 8 bases at V and 1 base at J, with 11 bases between the two ends. CDR3 length: 13 residues. The CDR3 bases are TGTGCCAGCGCGGCGACCGCGAACACTGAAGCTTTCTTT. Encoded protein: CASAATANTEAFF.

The chain couples TRBV7-2 to TRBJ1-2; 8 bases align to TRBD1. CDR1 and CDR2 (germline): SGHTA, FQGNSA. With 2 bases clipped from V and 6 bases from J, the junction kept 8 bases outside the gene matches. This CDR3 has 15 amino acids. The chain's CDR3 is CASSLNPATGDGYTF. The CDR3 nucleotides are TGTGCCAGCAGCTTAAATCCGGCGACAGGGGATGGCTACACCTTC.

The chain employs TRBV3-1 (or the pseudogene TRBV3-2) and TRBJ1-2; D ambiguous. Germline loops: CDR1 LGHDT, CDR2 YNNKEL (reference sequence). The CDR3 runs 12 residues. V was cut by 2 bases and J by 3 bases, with 4 bases left in between. CDR3 residues: CASSQRDYGYTF. CDR3 DNA: TGTGCCAGCAGCCAACGTGACTATGGCTACACCTTC.

This clone appeared a single time. The chain combines TRBV12-5 with TRBJ1-2, with D possibly TRBD1 on 5 matching bases. The V end was cut by 5 bases, the J end by 1 base, with 8 bases between. The CDR3 length is 13 residues. Germline V gene sequence: CDR1 LGHNT, CDR2 FRNRAP. The CDR3 DNA reads TGTGCTAGTGGTCCAGACAGTAACTATGGCTACACCTTC. It encodes CASGPDSNYGYTF.

This chain connects TRBV19 to TRBJ1-5; 7 bases agree with TRBD1. V was pared by 6 bases and J by 2 bases, with 10 bases of the junction left unmatched. This CDR3 has 16 amino acids. Per the germline V gene, CDR1 is LNHDA and CDR2 is SQIVND (reference sequence). The CDR3 protein is CASRDGGGSGNQPQHF. CDR3 DNA: TGTGCCAGTAGAGATGGAGGGGGCTCTGGCAATCAGCCCCAGCATTTT.

CDR3 amino acids: CASSPAGGREKLFF. The CDR3 coding sequence is TGCGCCAGCAGCCCTGCCGGAGGGCGTGAAAAACTGTTTTTT. The chain carries TRBV4-1 and TRBJ1-4; D unresolved. V lost 4 bases and J 7 bases, leaving 13 bases between the germline ends. Per the germline V gene, CDR1 is MGHRA and CDR2 is YSYEKL. CDR3 length: 14 residues.

This clone has a single count. The chain links TRBV19 to TRBJ2-7, with TRBD1 as a possible D gene (5 bases). Trimming removed 2 bases at V and 2 bases at J, with 10 bases between. The CDR3 consists of 14 residues. In germline, CDR1 is LNHDA, CDR2 SQIVND (reference sequence). This CDR3 reads CASSIQGSAYEQYF. For the CDR3, the DNA is TGTGCCAGTAGTATACAGGGTTCGGCCTACGAGCAGTACTTC.

About this clone itself: Other DNA sequences in this sample translate to the same CDR3. The gene calls are TRBV7-8 and TRBJ1-2, with 8 nucleotides matching TRBD1. Germline assignment: CDR1 SGHVS and CDR2 FQNEAQ. The CDR3 covers 13 residues. V dropped 5 bases and J dropped 5; count of bases not matched to a gene: 4. The CDR3 DNA reads as TGTGCCAGCAGCCCAACAGGGGGTTATGGCTACACCTTC. Protein sequence: CASSPTGGYGYTF.

The rearrangement links TRBV9 to TRBJ1-4; D perhaps matches TRBD1 (6 bases). The CDR3 loop spans 16 amino acids. Germline lookup yields CDR1 SGDLS and CDR2 YYNGEE. Trimming stripped 7 bases from V and 4 bases from J, with 20 bases between. The CDR3 is CASGLPGDGFNEKLFF. As DNA, the CDR3 is TGTGCCAGCGGCCTACCAGGGGATGGTTTTAATGAAAAACTGTTTTTT.

The chain carries TRBV19 and TRBJ1-2; TRBD1 aligns across 7 bases. J was trimmed by 4 bases and V by 7 bases; bases with no gene match: 12. Germline V lookup: CDR1 LNHDA, CDR2 SQIVND (reference sequence). The CDR3 runs to 15 residues. The CDR3 spells CASTKTGSGGYGYTF. CDR3 sequence (DNA): TGTGCCAGTACCAAGACAGGGTCCGGTGGCTATGGCTACACCTTC.

The chain couples TRBV19 to TRBJ2-2; 8 bases map to TRBD2. Germline V CDR1 and CDR2: LNHDA, SQIVND (reference sequence). Unmatched junction bases numbered 9, after V lost 3 bases and J lost 0 bases. CDR3 length equals 18 residues. The CDR3 DNA reads as TGTGCCAGTAGTATTCGGGGGGGCTTAATTACGAACACCGGGGAGCTGTTTTTT. Translated: CASSIRGGLITNTGELFF.

The chain links TRBV5-1 to TRBJ1-3, with a possible D match to TRBD1 (5 bases). The CDR3 runs to 13 residues. From germline, CDR1 is SGHRS and CDR2 YFSETQ. V dropped 4 bases and J dropped 4 bases, with 9 bases sitting between them. In DNA form, the CDR3 reads TGCGCCAGCAGCCCGACAGTGGGAAACACCATATATTTT. Its protein is CASSPTVGNTIYF.

The chain couples TRBV2 to TRBJ1-2, with D possibly being TRBD1 (6 bases). Trimming removed 6 bases at V and 2 bases at J, with 13 bases between. Germline assignment: CDR1 SNHLY and CDR2 FYNNEI. This CDR3 has 14 amino acids. The CDR3 region has the DNA TGTGCCAGCAGACACAGGGTTAGAAACTATGGCTACACCTTC. This sequence encodes CASRHRVRNYGYTF.

The chain has TRBV9 and TRBJ2-1; TRBD2 matches at 7 bases. This CDR3 is 15 amino acids long. J lost 1 base, V lost 3 bases, and 4 bases had no gene match. Germline loops: CDR1 SGDLS, CDR2 YYNGEE. In nucleotides, the CDR3 is TGTGCCAGCAGCGAGGGCGGGGGATCCTACAATGAGCAGTTCTTC. Its translation: CASSEGGGSYNEQFF.

The chain uses TRBV5-4 and TRBJ2-1; D possibly corresponds to TRBD2 (5 bases). Between the trimmed V and J ends, which lost 4 bases and 0 bases, there was a span of 14 bases. CDR3 length: 16 residues. Germline lookup yields CDR1 SGHNT and CDR2 YYREEE (reference sequence). CDR3 nucleotide sequence: TGTGCCAGCAGCCCCCGGAGCGGAGACTCCTACAATGAGCAGTTCTTC. It translates to CASSPRSGDSYNEQFF.

V gene TRBV7-9 combines with J gene TRBJ1-2; D unclear. V lost 2 bases to trimming and J lost 8 bases, with 6 bases between them. Germline lookup yields CDR1 SEHNR and CDR2 FQNEAQ (reference sequence). This CDR3 comprises 11 residues. CDR3 nucleotides: TGTGCCAGCAGCTTAAGCCTGGGCTACACCTTC. Protein: CASSLSLGYTF.

The genes are TRBV6-1 and TRBJ2-1; 7 positions agree with TRBD1. The CDR3 is 16 amino acids. The J segment lost 2 bases and the V segment lost 4 bases, leaving 8 bases of the junction unmatched. Germline CDR1 MNHNS, CDR2 SASEGT. Here the CDR3 reads CASSVDRVITYNEQFF. The CDR3 DNA sequence: TGTGCCAGCAGTGTAGACAGGGTAATTACCTACAATGAGCAGTTCTTC.

J is TRBJ2-7 and V is TRBV11-2, with D maybe TRBD1 (9 bases). The CDR3 has 15 residues. The germline V and J ends were trimmed by 6 bases and 3 bases, with 18 bases remaining between them. CDR1 is SGHAT and CDR2 is FQNNGV in the germline V gene. DNA for the CDR3: TGTGCCAGCAGGGGTAGCGGGACAGGGCGCTACGAGCAGTACTTC. It codes for CASRGSGTGRYEQYF.

This clone occurred a few times. The V call is TRBV3-1 (or the pseudogene TRBV3-2), the J call TRBJ1-2; D remains ambiguous. Trimming cost V 1 base and J 2 bases, with 8 bases left between them. The germline CDR1 and CDR2 sequences are LGHDT and YNNKEL (reference sequence). CDR3 length: 14 residues. The CDR3 DNA is TGTGCCAGCAGCCAAGTCGCAGTCAACTATGGCTACACCTTC. It translates to CASSQVAVNYGYTF.